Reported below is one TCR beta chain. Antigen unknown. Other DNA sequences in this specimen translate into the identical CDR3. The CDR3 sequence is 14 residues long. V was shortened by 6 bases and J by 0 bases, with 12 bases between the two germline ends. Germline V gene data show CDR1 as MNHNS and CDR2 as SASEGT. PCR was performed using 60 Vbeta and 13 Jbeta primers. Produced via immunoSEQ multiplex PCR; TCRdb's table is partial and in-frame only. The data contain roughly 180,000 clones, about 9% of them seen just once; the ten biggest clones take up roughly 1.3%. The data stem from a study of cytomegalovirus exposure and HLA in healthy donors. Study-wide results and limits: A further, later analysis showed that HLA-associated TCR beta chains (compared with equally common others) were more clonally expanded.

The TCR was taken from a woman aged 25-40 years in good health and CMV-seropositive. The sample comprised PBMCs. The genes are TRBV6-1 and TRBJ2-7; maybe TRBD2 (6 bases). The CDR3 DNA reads TGTGCCAGCAGAGAGCGGGTCCTCTCCTACGAGCAGTACTTC. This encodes CASRERVLSYEQYF.